Each of the 23 T cell receptor beta chains below was sequenced from the same sample in a study of blood T cell repertoires in COVID-19. Clones were sequenced by immunoSEQ multiplex PCR, and TCRdb holds only the in-frame ones, with some missing. The sample contains 90,000 to 120,000 clones, over 75% of which appear only once. Sequenced: peripheral blood. These receptors all come from a human donor in a cohort sampled during active COVID-19.

The gene calls are TRBV12-3 or TRBV12-4 and TRBJ1-5, with D unresolved. The CDR3 sequence is 12 residues long. The V end was cut by 8 bases, the J end by 3 bases, with 8 bases between. The CDR3 sequence is CASRTDNQPQHF. The DNA of the CDR3 is TGTGCCAGCCGAACAGACAATCAGCCCCAGCATTTT.

V and J are TRBV3-1 (or the pseudogene TRBV3-2) and TRBJ2-5, with TRBD1 identical over 10 bases. Germline V gene sequence: CDR1 LGHDT, CDR2 YNNKEL (reference sequence). V trimming: 1 base; J trimming: 0 bases; junction bases outside the gene matches: 11. The CDR3 covers 19 residues. The CDR3 nucleotides are TGTGCCAGCAGCCAAGTGGGAGCCACCGGGACAGGGGACCAAGAGACCCAGTACTTC. Protein: CASSQVGATGTGDQETQYF.

V and J are TRBV6-5 and TRBJ2-3, with D perhaps matching TRBD1 (5 bases). This CDR3 contains 16 residues. Germline V gene data show CDR1 as MNHEY and CDR2 as SVGAGI. Between the trimmed V and J ends, which lost 0 bases and 7 bases, there was a span of 17 bases. DNA for the CDR3: TGTGCCAGCAGTTACTCTACAGGATTGGGGTCGAATACGCAGTATTTT. It yields the protein CASSYSTGLGSNTQYF.

This rearrangement joins TRBV28 to TRBJ2-7; 9 bases map to TRBD1. The junction had 7 bases not matched to a gene; V was cut back by 7 bases and J by 3 bases. The CDR3 loop spans 14 amino acids. Germline CDR1 MDHEN, CDR2 SYDVKM. The CDR3 DNA is TGTGCCAGCACCCCCGGGACAGGGATCTACGAGCAGTACTTC. Its protein is CASTPGTGIYEQYF.

This chain links TRBV4-3 with TRBJ2-3; 8 bases are a match to TRBD1. J lost 2 bases, V lost 0 bases, and 1 base had no gene match. Germline CDR1 LGHNA, CDR2 YSLEER. The CDR3 extends over 15 amino acids. CDR3 coding DNA: TGCGCCAGCAGCCAAGAGGACAGGGACACAGATACGCAGTATTTT. As protein: CASSQEDRDTDTQYF.

The sample holds one count of this clone. The chain recombines TRBV27 with TRBJ2-7, with 10 bases matching TRBD2. CDR1 and CDR2 from the germline V gene are MNHEY and SMNVEV (reference sequence). This CDR3 is 15 amino acids long. Trimming took 2 bases from V and 2 from J; bases not matched to a gene: 3. The CDR3 reads CASSLGLAETYEQYF. CDR3 DNA: TGTGCCAGCAGTTTAGGACTAGCGGAAACCTACGAGCAGTACTTC.

This chain links TRBV5-1 with TRBJ2-7; 9 bases are shared with TRBD2. The V and J ends lost 7 bases and 5 bases, in that order; junction bases with no gene match: 10. Germline CDR1 and CDR2: SGHRS and YFSETQ. The length of the CDR3 is 14 residues. The CDR3 DNA is TGCGCCAGCCGAGCGGGGGGAGGGGGTAACGAGCAGTACTTC. Translating it yields CASRAGGGGNEQYF.

The chain employs TRBV9 and TRBJ2-7, with 7 bases fitting TRBD1. Germline lookup yields CDR1 SGDLS and CDR2 YYNGEE. The CDR3 loop spans 15 amino acids. The J segment lost 3 bases and the V segment lost 0 bases, leaving 6 bases of the junction unmatched. In DNA, the CDR3 is TGTGCCAGCAGCGTAGGAGGGACAGAATTCTACGAGCAGTACTTC. The encoded protein is CASSVGGTEFYEQYF.

The chain links TRBV5-6 to TRBJ1-2; D unclear. Germline loops: CDR1 SGHDT, CDR2 YYEEEE. The CDR3 spans 16 residues. Trimming took 0 bases from V and 8 from J, leaving 20 bases between them. Here the CDR3 reads CASSLGALPRIKGYTF. The DNA of the CDR3 is TGTGCCAGCAGCTTGGGGGCCCTTCCCCGTATTAAGGGCTACACCTTC.

The CDR3 DNA is TGTGCCAGCAGTTTAACAGGGCGTTATGGCTACACCTTC. Its translation is CASSLTGRYGYTF. V and J are TRBV28 and TRBJ1-2; tentative D call: TRBD1 (6 bases). This CDR3 spans 13 amino acids. Germline V gene lookup returns CDR1 MDHEN and CDR2 SYDVKM. The V end lost 2 bases, the J end lost 5 bases, and 9 bases lay between the germline ends.

V usage is TRBV28 and J usage is TRBJ1-2; TRBD1 is a possible D gene (6 bases). The CDR3 runs 14 residues. The V and J ends lost 5 bases and 1 base respectively, with 11 bases between them. The germline CDR1 and CDR2 sequences are MDHEN and SYDVKM. The CDR3 is CASSRVDSNYGYTF. The CDR3 nucleotides read TGTGCCAGCAGTCGTGTGGACAGTAACTATGGCTACACCTTC.

The chain recombines TRBV6-5 with TRBJ1-1; 7 bases agree with TRBD1. Trimming took 5 bases from V and 9 from J; bases not matched to a gene: 12. CDR1 and CDR2 (germline): MNHEY, SVGAGI. CDR3 length: 14 amino acids. CDR3 coding DNA: TGTGCCAGCAGTATACAGGGGACGGGGTCTAAAGCTTTCTTT. Translating it yields CASSIQGTGSKAFF.

DNA of the CDR3: TGTGCCAGCAGCTTCAGGGGTGGAGGAACAGATACGCAGTATTTT. Translated: CASSFRGGGTDTQYF. The chain joins TRBV11-1 to TRBJ2-3, with D possibly TRBD1 on 6 matching bases. V dropped 3 bases and J dropped 3 bases, with 13 bases sitting between them. This CDR3 contains 15 residues. From germline, CDR1 is SGHAT and CDR2 FQDESV (reference sequence).

As concerns this clone: The sample contains more than one DNA sequence encoding this CDR3. The rearrangement links TRBV19 to TRBJ2-1; D is possibly TRBD2 (6 bases). Germline CDR1 and CDR2: LNHDA and SQIVND (reference sequence). V was trimmed by 3 bases and J by 1 base, leaving 7 bases between them. This CDR3 is built from 14 residues. As DNA, the CDR3 is TGTGCCAGTAGTATCGGGGGTTCCTACAATGAGCAGTTCTTC. This sequence encodes CASSIGGSYNEQFF.

The V call is TRBV20-1, the J call TRBJ1-2; D unclear. CDR3 length: 11 residues. V lost 3 bases to trimming and J lost 5 bases, with 7 bases between them. Germline lookup yields CDR1 DFQATT and CDR2 SNEGSKA (reference sequence). The CDR3 reads CSASRDYGYTF. The CDR3 DNA reads as TGCAGTGCTAGTCGAGATTATGGCTACACCTTC.

This clone is a singleton in its sample. Other nucleotide sequences from this sample produce the same CDR3. This chain uses TRBV7-9 with TRBJ2-7; tentative D call: TRBD1 (5 bases). Germline values: CDR1 SEHNR, CDR2 FQNEAQ (reference sequence). The V end was cut by 2 bases, the J end by 3 bases, with 5 bases between. This CDR3 contains 12 residues. CDR3 region: CASSLQGYEQYF. The CDR3 coding sequence is TGTGCCAGCAGCTTACAGGGCTACGAGCAGTACTTC.

The J gene is TRBJ2-1, the V gene TRBV28, with 11 bases matching TRBD2. Germline V gives CDR1 MDHEN, CDR2 SYDVKM. The CDR3 is 17 residues long. The ends lost 6 bases at V and 2 bases at J; junction bases unmatched: 9. Here the CDR3 reads CASSPRVLAGAYNEQFF. Written as DNA, the CDR3 is TGTGCCAGCAGCCCCAGGGTACTAGCGGGAGCCTACAATGAGCAGTTCTTC.

The gene calls are TRBV6-5 and TRBJ1-6; 7 nucleotides match TRBD1. Germline V lookup: CDR1 MNHEY, CDR2 SVGAGI. V shed 2 bases, J shed 3 bases, and the junction held 1 base outside the gene matches. The CDR3 is made up of 15 amino acids. Written as DNA, the CDR3 is TGTGCCAGCAGTTACGACAGGGTCTATAATTCACCCCTCCACTTT. This codes for CASSYDRVYNSPLHF.

This chain links TRBV7-9 with TRBJ2-1, with TRBD1 identical over 10 bases. Germline V gives CDR1 SEHNR, CDR2 FQNEAQ (reference sequence). The CDR3 runs to 17 residues. V was clipped by 5 bases and J by 0 bases; unmatched bases: 7. CDR3 sequence: CASSELWTGGSYNEQFF. The CDR3 coding sequence is TGTGCCAGCAGCGAACTCTGGACAGGGGGCTCCTACAATGAGCAGTTCTTC.

A remark on this clone: A read error may account for a junction end that differs from germline. The chain joins TRBV7-2 to TRBJ2-7; 12 nucleotides match TRBD1. This CDR3 region has 17 residues. Germline-derived CDR1 and CDR2 are SGHTA and FQGNSA. The CDR3 loop is CASSFSATGTGGAGGVF. Here the CDR3 DNA reads TGTGCCAGCAGCTTTAGTGCCACCGGGACAGGGGGCGCGGGGGGGGTCTTC.

The chain is built from TRBV7-2 and TRBJ1-2; D is perhaps TRBD1 (6 bases). V was trimmed by 0 bases and J by 0 bases, leaving 14 bases between them. From germline, CDR1 is SGHTA and CDR2 FQGNSA. There are 17 residues in the CDR3. CDR3 amino acids: CASSLAPTGRSNYGYTF. The CDR3 DNA reads TGTGCCAGCAGCTTAGCCCCTACAGGGCGTTCTAACTATGGCTACACCTTC.

This chain links TRBV19 with TRBJ2-3, with D possibly matching TRBD1 (5 bases). CDR3 length: 16 amino acids. The V gene's germline CDR1 is LNHDA and CDR2 SQIVND (reference sequence). V lost 9 bases, J lost 1 base, and 20 bases lay in between. DNA of the CDR3: TGTGCCAGCAGAACCCAGGGATCTCTGGGCACAGATACGCAGTATTTT. Translating gives CASRTQGSLGTDTQYF.

The chain is built from TRBV30 and TRBJ1-2; tentatively, D is TRBD1 (5 bases). In germline, CDR1 is GTSNPN, CDR2 SVGIG (reference sequence). The CDR3 totals 13 residues. The germline V and J ends were trimmed by 0 bases and 8 bases, with 13 bases remaining between them. The CDR3 is CAWSVATQGGYTF. In DNA form, the CDR3 reads TGTGCCTGGAGTGTAGCCACTCAGGGAGGCTACACCTTC.